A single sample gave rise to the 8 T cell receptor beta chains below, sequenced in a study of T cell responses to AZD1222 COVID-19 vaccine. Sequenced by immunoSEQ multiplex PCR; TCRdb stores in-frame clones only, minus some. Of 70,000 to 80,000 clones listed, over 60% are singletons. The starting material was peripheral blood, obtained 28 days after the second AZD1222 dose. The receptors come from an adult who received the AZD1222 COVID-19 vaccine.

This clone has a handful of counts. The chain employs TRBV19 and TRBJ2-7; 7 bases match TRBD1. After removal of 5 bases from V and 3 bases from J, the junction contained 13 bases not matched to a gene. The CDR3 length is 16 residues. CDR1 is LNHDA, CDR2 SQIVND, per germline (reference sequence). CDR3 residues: CASSFSGTDSYYEQYF. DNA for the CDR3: TGTGCCAGTAGTTTTTCCGGGACAGACTCTTACTACGAGCAGTACTTC.

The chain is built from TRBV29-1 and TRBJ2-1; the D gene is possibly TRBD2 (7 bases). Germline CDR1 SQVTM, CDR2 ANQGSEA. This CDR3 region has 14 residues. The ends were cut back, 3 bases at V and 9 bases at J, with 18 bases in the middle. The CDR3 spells CSVEWLAEGGEQFF. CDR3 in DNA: TGCAGCGTTGAGTGGCTAGCGGAGGGGGGTGAGCAGTTCTTC.

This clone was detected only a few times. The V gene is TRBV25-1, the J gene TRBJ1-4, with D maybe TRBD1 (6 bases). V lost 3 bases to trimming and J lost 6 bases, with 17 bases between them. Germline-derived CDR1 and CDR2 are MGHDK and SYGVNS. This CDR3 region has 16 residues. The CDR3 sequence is CASSEWDMADHEKLFF. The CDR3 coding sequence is TGTGCCAGCAGTGAGTGGGACATGGCGGATCATGAAAAACTGTTTTTT.

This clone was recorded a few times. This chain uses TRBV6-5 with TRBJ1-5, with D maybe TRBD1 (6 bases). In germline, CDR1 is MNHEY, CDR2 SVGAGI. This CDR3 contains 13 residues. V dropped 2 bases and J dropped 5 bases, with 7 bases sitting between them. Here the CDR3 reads CASSYKGDQPQHF. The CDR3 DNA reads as TGTGCCAGCAGTTACAAGGGGGATCAGCCCCAGCATTTT.

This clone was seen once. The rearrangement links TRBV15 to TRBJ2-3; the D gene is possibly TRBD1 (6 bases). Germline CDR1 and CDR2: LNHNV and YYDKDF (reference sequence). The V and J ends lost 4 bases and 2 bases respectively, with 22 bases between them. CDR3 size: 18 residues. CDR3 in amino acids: CATSTFEGGDTPTDTQYF. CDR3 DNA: TGTGCCACCAGCACTTTCGAAGGGGGTGATACACCCACAGATACGCAGTATTTT.

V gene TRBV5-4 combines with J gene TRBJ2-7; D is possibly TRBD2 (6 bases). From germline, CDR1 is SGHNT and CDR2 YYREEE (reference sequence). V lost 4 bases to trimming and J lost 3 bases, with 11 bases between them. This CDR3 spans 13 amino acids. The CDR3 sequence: CASSPGTHYEQYF. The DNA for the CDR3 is TGTGCCAGCAGCCCCGGGACTCACTACGAGCAGTACTTC. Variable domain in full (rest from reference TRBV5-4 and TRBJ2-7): ETGVTQSPTHLIKTRGQQVTLRCSSQSGHNTVSWYQQALGQGPQFIFQYYREEENGRGNFPPRFSGLQFPNYSSELNVNALELDDSALYLCASSPGTHYEQYFGPGTRLTVT.

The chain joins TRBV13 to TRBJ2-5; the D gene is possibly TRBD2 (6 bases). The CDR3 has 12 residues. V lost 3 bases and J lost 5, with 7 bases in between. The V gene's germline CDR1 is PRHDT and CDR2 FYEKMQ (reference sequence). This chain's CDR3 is CASSFGGETQYF. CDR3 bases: TGTGCCAGCAGCTTTGGGGGGGAGACCCAGTACTTC.

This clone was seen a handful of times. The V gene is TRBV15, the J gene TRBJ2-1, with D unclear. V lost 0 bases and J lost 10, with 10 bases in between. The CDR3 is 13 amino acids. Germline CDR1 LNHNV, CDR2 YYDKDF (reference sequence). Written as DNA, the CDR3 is TGTGCCACCAGCAGAGATAAGGTTGGCGAGCAGTTCTTC. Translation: CATSRDKVGEQFF.